Listed below are T cell receptor beta chains from one sample, sequenced in a study of blood T cell repertoires in COVID-19. Profiled with immunoSEQ multiplex PCR; TCRdb holds only in-frame clones, not every one. Here the sample spans around 56,000 clones, roughly three quarters being singletons. The sequenced sample consisted of peripheral blood. The receptors originated from a man aged 55 to 70 with acute or convalescent COVID-19. Each CDR3 is given with its conserved first and last residue. The D gene is left open where the match is weak. Part of the rows lack a size; the others show once, few, many or a class for expanded clones.

>TRBD1|TRBJ1-2|once|TRBV5-1
TGCGCCAGCAGCCCACTGGGGACAGCTAACTATGGCTACACCTTC
CASSPLGTANYGYTF
>TRBD1|TRBJ1-2|.|TRBV5-1
TGCGCCAGCAGCTTGGATCCAGGGGGCTATGGCTACACCTTC
CASSLDPGGYGYTF
>TRBD1|TRBJ1-2|.|TRBV27
TGTGCCAGCAGTTTACCACAGGACAGGGTAGAGACCTCCTATGGCTACACCTTC
CASSLPQDRVETSYGYTF
>.|TRBJ1-2|.|TRBV27
TGTGCCAGCAGCCCGCCTAGGGGGAACTATGGCTACACCTTC
CASSPPRGNYGYTF
>.|TRBJ1-5|few|TRBV30
TGTGCCTGGAGGTCCGGGGGTAGCAATCAGCCCCAGCATTTT
CAWRSGGSNQPQHF
>.|TRBJ1-3|.|TRBV6-5
TGTGCCCGCTCCCTGGGAGACTCTGGAAACACCATATATTTT
CARSLGDSGNTIYF
>TRBD2|TRBJ2-4|.|TRBV7-2
TGTGCCAGCAGCTCCAAGACTAGCTGGGGTCAAAACATTCAGTACTTC
CASSSKTSWGQNIQYF
>TRBD1|TRBJ1-2|.|TRBV5-1
TGCGCCAGCAGCCCCGACAGGGGTTATGGCTACACCTTC
CASSPDRGYGYTF
>TRBD1|TRBJ2-1|.|TRBV12-3/TRBV12-4
TGTGCCAGCAGATCCTCCAGGGGGCGTCCGATCTTC
CASRSSRGRPIF
>TRBD1|TRBJ1-2|.|TRBV18
TGTGCCAGCTCACCATCTCAGGGGGCCTATGGCTACACCTTC
CASSPSQGAYGYTF
>.|TRBJ1-1|few|TRBV2
TGTGCCAGCAGAAGGACTGCGAGCACTGAAGCTTTCTTT
CASRRTASTEAFF
>.|TRBJ2-7|.|TRBV7-9
TGTGCCAGCAGCTTAATGGGACTCTACGAGCAGTACTTC
CASSLMGLYEQYF
>.|TRBJ2-2|.|TRBV27
TGTGCCAGCAAAGAAGGGGGTAACACCGGGGAGCTGTTTTTT
CASKEGGNTGELFF
>TRBD2|TRBJ2-7|.|TRBV4-2
TGTGCCAGCAGCCGAGAGTTGGGCGGGGGGAGCTCCTACGAGCAGTACTTC
CASSRELGGGSSYEQYF
>TRBD2|TRBJ2-1|once|TRBV6-1
TGTGCCAGCAGTGAAGTCGGGGGGGCCAATGAGCAGTTCTTC
CASSEVGGANEQFF
>TRBD1|TRBJ2-7|medium-sized|TRBV5-4
TGTGCCAGCAGCTTGGCGGGACAGGGGGCCAACGAGCAGTACTTC
CASSLAGQGANEQYF
>TRBD1|TRBJ1-2|few|TRBV18
TGTGCCAGCTCACCAGGTTCCGACAGGGTGGAAGGCTACACCTTC
CASSPGSDRVEGYTF
>.|TRBJ1-6|.|TRBV11-1
TGTGCCAGCAAGAAGACAGGACTTAATTCACCCCTCCACTTT
CASKKTGLNSPLHF
>TRBD2|TRBJ2-6|.|TRBV7-8
TGTGCCAGCAGCTCCTTCACTAGCGGGGGCTCTGGGGCCAACGTCCTGACTTTC
CASSSFTSGGSGANVLTF
>TRBD1|TRBJ1-5|.|TRBV25-1
TGTGCCAGCAGTGAAGGACAGGGAGAGAGTCAGCCCCAGCATTTT
CASSEGQGESQPQHF
>.|TRBJ2-7|.|TRBV5-1
TGCGCCAGCAGCCTCGGACAGAACTACGAGCAGTACTTC
CASSLGQNYEQYF
>TRBD1|TRBJ2-1|.|TRBV11-2
TGTGCCAGCAGCGTTGACAGGGGGTCCTACAATGAGCAGTTCTTC
CASSVDRGSYNEQFF
>TRBD1|TRBJ2-1|once|TRBV5-1
TGCGCCAGCAGCCCGGGACAGGAGCACAATGAGCAGTTCTTC
CASSPGQEHNEQFF
>.|TRBJ1-3|.|TRBV9
TGTGCCAGCAGCGTAGATTCCGGGGCTGGAAACACCATATATTTT
CASSVDSGAGNTIYF